This passage covers 10 T cell receptor beta chains from one sample sequenced in a study of PD-L1 blockade in urothelial cancer. Time point specified: pretreatment peripheral blood. Here immunoSEQ multiplex PCR was the method, and the copy in TCRdb shows in-frame clones only, minus some. The sample consists of 50,000 to 70,000 clones, roughly four fifths of them appearing once. This specimen consisted of PBMCs, obtained around atezolizumab (anti-PD-L1) treatment. The receptor source for this set is a man between 65 and 85 years old with urothelial cancer.

This clone has only one observation. The chain carries TRBV9 and TRBJ2-2, with 7 bases identical to TRBD2. V dropped 0 bases and J dropped 2; count of bases not matched to a gene: 1. The V gene's germline CDR1 is SGDLS and CDR2 YYNGEE. The CDR3 runs 15 residues. The DNA for the CDR3 is TGTGCCAGCAGCGTAGGACTAGCTAACACCGGGGAGCTGTTTTTT. It codes for CASSVGLANTGELFF.

The gene calls are TRBV7-9 and TRBJ2-7; 8 bases are shared with TRBD2. The junction had 10 bases not matched to a gene; V was cut back by 4 bases and J by 2 bases. Germline lookup yields CDR1 SEHNR and CDR2 FQNEAQ (reference sequence). CDR3 length: 16 residues. The CDR3 DNA reads as TGTGCCAGCAGCTCCCCAACTAGCGGAATGGCCTACGAGCAGTACTTC. It translates to CASSSPTSGMAYEQYF. The complete variable domain, with remaining parts taken from reference TRBV7-9 and TRBJ2-7, reads DTGVSQNPRHKITKRGQNVTFRCDPISEHNRLYWYRQTLGQGPEFLTYFQNEAQLEKSRLLSDRFSAERPKGSFSTLEIQRTEQGDSAMYLCASSSPTSGMAYEQYFGPGTRLTVT.

This chain joins TRBV7-2 and TRBJ2-1; unclear D gene. The ends were cut back, 5 bases at V and 0 bases at J, with 11 bases in the middle. CDR1 is SGHTA and CDR2 is FQGNSA in the germline V gene. CDR3 size: 15 residues. CDR3 bases: TGTGCCAGCAGCCCGAGGTCGAGCTCCTACAATGAGCAGTTCTTC. Translation: CASSPRSSSYNEQFF.

The chain carries TRBV7-3 and TRBJ1-2, with 10 bases matching TRBD1. This CDR3 has 15 residues. V trimming: 1 base; J trimming: 7 bases; junction bases outside the gene matches: 6. The V gene's germline CDR1 is SGHTA and CDR2 FQGTGA. The CDR3 loop is CASSLISGTGAGYTF. The CDR3 nucleotides read TGTGCCAGCAGCTTAATTTCCGGGACAGGGGCTGGCTACACCTTC.

The V gene is TRBV4-3, the J gene TRBJ2-7, with TRBD1 matching over 9 bases. Losses at the gene ends were 0 bases for V and 5 bases for J; bases not matched to a gene: 8. This CDR3 has 16 amino acids. The germline gives CDR1 LGHNA, CDR2 YSLEER. Here the CDR3 DNA reads TGCGCCAGCAGCCAAGAACCGGGACAGGGTTCCCACGAGCAGTACTTC. As protein: CASSQEPGQGSHEQYF.

J is TRBJ2-1 and V is TRBV7-2; maybe TRBD2 (6 bases). Germline CDR1 is SGHTA and CDR2 is FQGNSA. The CDR3 is 18 amino acids. V shed 2 bases and J shed 6 bases, with 23 bases lying between them. The CDR3 DNA is TGTGCCAGCAGCTTAAGGTGGGCTAGCGTCGTGACTCTCAATGAGCAGTTCTTC. Its protein is CASSLRWASVVTLNEQFF. Together with reference TRBV7-2 and TRBJ2-1, the CDR3 gives the full variable domain: GAGVSQSPSNKVTEKGKDVELRCDPISGHTALYWYRQSLGQGLEFLIYFQGNSAPDKSGLPSDRFSAERTGGSVSTLTIQRTQQEDSAVYLCASSLRWASVVTLNEQFFGPGTRLTVL.

V gene TRBV13 combines with J gene TRBJ2-7, with D perhaps matching TRBD1 (6 bases). The V and J ends lost 0 bases and 0 bases respectively, with 9 bases between them. CDR1 is PRHDT and CDR2 is FYEKMQ in the germline V gene (reference sequence). The CDR3 sequence is 15 residues long. The CDR3 is CASSLGQGTSYEQYF. Written as DNA, the CDR3 is TGTGCCAGCAGCTTAGGGCAGGGGACCTCCTACGAGCAGTACTTC.

V usage is TRBV25-1 and J usage is TRBJ2-3; 7 bases map to TRBD1. V dropped 1 base and J dropped 1; count of bases not matched to a gene: 5. The germline gives CDR1 MGHDK, CDR2 SYGVNS. CDR3 length: 16 amino acids. The CDR3 DNA reads TGTGCCAGCAGTGAATGGGGTGGGACAGGCACAGATACGCAGTATTTT. Translation gives CASSEWGGTGTDTQYF. The full variable domain, rest sourced from reference TRBV25-1 and TRBJ2-3, is EADIYQTPRYLVIGTGKKITLECSQTMGHDKMYWYQQDPGMELHLIHYSYGVNSTEKGDLSSESTVSRIRTEHFPLTLESARPSHTSQYLCASSEWGGTGTDTQYFGPGTRLTVL.

There are a few counts of this clone. The chain employs TRBV4-3 and TRBJ2-7, with 8 bases that match TRBD2. Germline V gene lookup returns CDR1 LGHNA and CDR2 YSLEER. The trim removed 4 bases at V and 2 bases at J, leaving 10 bases unmatched. The CDR3 length is 16 residues. The CDR3 loop is CASSPNLSGIAYEQYF. The DNA of the CDR3 is TGCGCCAGCAGCCCAAACCTTAGCGGGATCGCCTACGAGCAGTACTTC.

J is TRBJ2-1 and V is TRBV4-2, with TRBD2 as a possible D gene (6 bases). CDR3 size: 14 residues. Germline V gene data show CDR1 as LGHNA and CDR2 as YNFKEQ. The germline V and J ends were trimmed by 0 bases and 10 bases, with 13 bases remaining between them. The CDR3, as DNA: TGTGCCAGCAGCCAAGAACTAGCAGGAGGGGAGCAGTTCTTC. This encodes CASSQELAGGEQFF.